This T cell receptor (beta chain) came from a study of blood T cell repertoires in COVID-19. The overall study: From the United States, Italy and Spain came samples of acute and convalescent COVID-19. In each case, the material was cDNA or gDNA derived from T cells, B-cell-depleted T cells, or PBMCs.

The table came from immunoSEQ multiplex PCR; TCRdb's copy has only in-frame clones and leaves some out. The profile shows 200,000 to 250,000 clones, 81% of them singletons. V dropped 5 bases and J dropped 7; count of bases not matched to a gene: 6. Germline lookup yields CDR1 MNHEY and CDR2 SMNVEV (reference sequence). This CDR3 contains 14 residues. Sequenced material: peripheral blood. The source is a woman older than 75 with COVID-19, enrolled during active disease. This chain connects TRBV27 to TRBJ1-2; 11 bases fit TRBD1. The CDR3 loop is CASSGGTGGAGYTF. The CDR3 nucleotides read TGTGCCAGCAGTGGCGGGACAGGGGGAGCTGGCTACACCTTC.